This T cell receptor (beta chain) was captured in a study of T cell repertoires in cytomegalovirus infection. Germline CDR1 reads MNHEY; CDR2 reads SMNVEV (reference sequence). The CDR3 runs 12 residues. V shed 5 bases and J shed 5 bases, with 9 bases lying between them. TCRdb itself ran the reads through MiXCR, one entry per CDR3 protein. The table lists some 700,000 distinct CDR3 sequences, roughly a third of them singletons. The sample consisted of PBMCs. The sequence was collected from a human donor in good health (CMV status not recorded). Some clones in this sample may be carry-over from other donors' samples. This chain connects TRBV27 to TRBJ1-1; no reliable D call. The CDR3 loop reads CASSGRATEAFF. DNA for the CDR3: TGTGCCAGCAGTGGGAGGGCAACTGAAGCTTTCTTT.